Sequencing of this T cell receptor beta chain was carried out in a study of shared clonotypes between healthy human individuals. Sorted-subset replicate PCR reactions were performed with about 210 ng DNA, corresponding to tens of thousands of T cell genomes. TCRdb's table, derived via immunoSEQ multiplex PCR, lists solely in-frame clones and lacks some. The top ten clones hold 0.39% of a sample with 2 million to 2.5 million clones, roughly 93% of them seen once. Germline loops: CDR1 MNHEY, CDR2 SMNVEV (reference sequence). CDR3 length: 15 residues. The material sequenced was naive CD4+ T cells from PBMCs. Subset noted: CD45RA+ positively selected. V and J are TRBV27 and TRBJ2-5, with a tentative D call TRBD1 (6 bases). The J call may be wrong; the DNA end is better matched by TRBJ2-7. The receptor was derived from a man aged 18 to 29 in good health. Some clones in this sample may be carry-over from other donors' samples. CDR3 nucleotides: TGTGCCAGCAGTCCACGGACAGTCGTGGCGTACGAGCAGTACTTC. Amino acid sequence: CASSPRTVVAYEQYF.